This TCR beta chain was identified during a study of T cell repertoires in cytomegalovirus infection (dated by TCRdb to the late 2010s). General notes on the study: The HLA type of each donor mattered for the analysis, because public TCR beta signatures pointed to carriage of CMV infection along with the matching HLA type. Findings and caveats that apply to the study as a whole: In both this cohort and an independent roughly 330-donor cohort, the cumulative frequency of public TCR beta family members distinguished carriers of CMV infection plus the relevant HLA type. In the ex vivo response, HLA-C-restricted CMV-specific TCR beta clonotypes were dominant, and in two of eight donors the single most frequent clonotype came from this HLA-C-restricted group.

Sequencer: Illumina HiSeq 1500. TCRdb took the public reads, trimmed them with fastp at Q25, ran MiXCR for clone calling and kept in-frame beta chains. For every CDR3 protein sequence, its rows merge into one entry that carries the most common genes and DNA. Present in this sample are under 250,000 distinct CDR3 sequences, around 6.6% of which were seen just once. 6.5% of the sample lies in the top ten. With regard to this clonotype: Its antigen has not been determined. Per-nucleotide qualities are absent, and no much larger clonotype sits a single base away.

The receptor comes from a human donor in good health (CMV status not recorded). Some clones in this sample may be carry-over from other donors' samples. Sequences were obtained from PBMCs.

The CDR3 corresponds to CASRRQGLTSYEQYF. The sequenced DNA: TGTGCCAGCAGAAGACAGGGGCTCACCTCCTACGAGCAGTACTTC. The rearrangement joined TRBV28 to TRBJ2-7, with 8 bases in between that match TRBD1. Looking up the germline V gene yields CDR1 MDHEN and CDR2 SYDVKM. The germline V and J ends show losses of 6 bases and 0 bases respectively, and no gene match explains 7 bases of the junction. The CDR3, from cysteine to phenylalanine, totals 15 residues. The DNA shown is the 45-base CDR3, in frame from base 1.